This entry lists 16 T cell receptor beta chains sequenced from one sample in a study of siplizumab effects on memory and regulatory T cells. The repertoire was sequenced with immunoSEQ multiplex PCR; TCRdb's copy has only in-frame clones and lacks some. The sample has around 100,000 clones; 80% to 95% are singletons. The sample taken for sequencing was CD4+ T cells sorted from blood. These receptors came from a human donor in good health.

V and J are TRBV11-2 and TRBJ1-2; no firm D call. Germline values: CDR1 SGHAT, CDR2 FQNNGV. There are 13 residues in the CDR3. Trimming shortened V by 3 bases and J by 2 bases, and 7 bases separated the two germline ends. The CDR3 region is CASSLSGNYGYTF. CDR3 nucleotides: TGTGCCAGCAGCTTGAGCGGAAACTATGGCTACACCTTC.

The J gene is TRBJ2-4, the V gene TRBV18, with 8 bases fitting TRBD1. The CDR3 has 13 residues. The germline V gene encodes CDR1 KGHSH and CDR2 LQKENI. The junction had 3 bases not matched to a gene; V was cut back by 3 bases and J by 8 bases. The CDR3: CASSPSDRDIQYF. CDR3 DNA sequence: TGTGCCAGCTCACCTTCGGACAGGGACATTCAGTACTTC.

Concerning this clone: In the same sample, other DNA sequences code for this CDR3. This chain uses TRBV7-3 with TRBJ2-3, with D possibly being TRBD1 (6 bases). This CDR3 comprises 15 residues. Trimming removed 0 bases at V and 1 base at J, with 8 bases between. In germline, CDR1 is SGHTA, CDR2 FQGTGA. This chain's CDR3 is CASSLTGQGTDTQYF. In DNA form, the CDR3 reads TGTGCCAGCAGCTTAACGGGACAAGGCACAGATACGCAGTATTTT.

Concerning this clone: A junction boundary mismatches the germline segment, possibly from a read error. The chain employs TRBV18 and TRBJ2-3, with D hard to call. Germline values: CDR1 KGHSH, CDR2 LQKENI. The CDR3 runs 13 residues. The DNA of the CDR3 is TGTGCCAGCTCAGTTCGTGGCACGGATACGCAGTATTTT. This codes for CASSVRGTDTQYF.

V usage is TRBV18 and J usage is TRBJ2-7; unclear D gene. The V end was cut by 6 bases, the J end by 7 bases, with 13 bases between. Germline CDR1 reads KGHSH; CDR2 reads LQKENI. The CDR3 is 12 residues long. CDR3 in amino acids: CASSTILVEQYF. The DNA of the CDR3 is TGTGCCAGCTCCACCATTTTAGTAGAGCAGTACTTC. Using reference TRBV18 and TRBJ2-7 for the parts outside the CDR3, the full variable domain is NAGVMQNPRHLVRRRGQEARLRCSPMKGHSHVYWYRQLPEEGLKFMVYLQKENIIDESGMPKERFSAEFPKEGPSILRIQQVVRGDSAAYFCASSTILVEQYFGPGTRLTVT.

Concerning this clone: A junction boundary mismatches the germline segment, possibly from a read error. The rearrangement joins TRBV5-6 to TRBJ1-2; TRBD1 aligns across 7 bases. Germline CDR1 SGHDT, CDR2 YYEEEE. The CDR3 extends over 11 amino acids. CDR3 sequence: CASSLGTVAAF. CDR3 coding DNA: TGTGCCAGCAGCTTAGGGACAGTGGCCGCCTTC.

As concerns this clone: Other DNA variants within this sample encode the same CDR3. CDR3 nucleotide sequence: TGTGCCAGCAGTTTATCACGGAACACTGAAGCTTTCTTT. Encoded protein: CASSLSRNTEAFF. This chain joins TRBV27 and TRBJ1-1; no clear D. The ends were cut back, 0 bases at V and 1 base at J, with 3 bases in the middle. Germline V gene lookup returns CDR1 MNHEY and CDR2 SMNVEV (reference sequence). The CDR3 has 13 residues.

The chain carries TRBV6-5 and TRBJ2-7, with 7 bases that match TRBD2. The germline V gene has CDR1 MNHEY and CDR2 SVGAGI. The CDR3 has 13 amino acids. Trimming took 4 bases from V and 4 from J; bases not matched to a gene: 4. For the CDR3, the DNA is TGTGCCAGCAGTTCCGGACTAGGTTACGAGCAGTACTTC. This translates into CASSSGLGYEQYF.

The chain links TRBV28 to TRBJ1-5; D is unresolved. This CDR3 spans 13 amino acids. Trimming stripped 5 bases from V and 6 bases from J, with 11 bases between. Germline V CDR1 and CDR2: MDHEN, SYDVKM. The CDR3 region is CASSPVGIQPQHF. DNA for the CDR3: TGTGCCAGCAGTCCGGTCGGAATTCAGCCCCAGCATTTT.

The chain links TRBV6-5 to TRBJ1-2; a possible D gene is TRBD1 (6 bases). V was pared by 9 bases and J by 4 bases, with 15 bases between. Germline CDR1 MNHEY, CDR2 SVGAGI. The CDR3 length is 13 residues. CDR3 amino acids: CASGIGGAYGYTF. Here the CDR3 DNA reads TGTGCCAGTGGGATTGGGGGCGCCTATGGCTACACCTTC.

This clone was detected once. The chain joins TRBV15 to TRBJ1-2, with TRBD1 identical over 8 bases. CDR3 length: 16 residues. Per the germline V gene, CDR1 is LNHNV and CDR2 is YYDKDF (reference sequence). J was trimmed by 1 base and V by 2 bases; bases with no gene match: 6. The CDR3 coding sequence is TGTGCCACCAGCAGATCGACAGGGGCGGTTAACTATGGCTACACCTTC. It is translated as CATSRSTGAVNYGYTF.

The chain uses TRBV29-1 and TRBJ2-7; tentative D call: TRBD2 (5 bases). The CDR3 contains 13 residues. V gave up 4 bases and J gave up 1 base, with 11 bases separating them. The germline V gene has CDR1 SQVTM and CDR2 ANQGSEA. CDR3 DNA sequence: TGCAGCGTTGGAGGGCGATTGTCCTACGAGCAGTACTTC. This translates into CSVGGRLSYEQYF.

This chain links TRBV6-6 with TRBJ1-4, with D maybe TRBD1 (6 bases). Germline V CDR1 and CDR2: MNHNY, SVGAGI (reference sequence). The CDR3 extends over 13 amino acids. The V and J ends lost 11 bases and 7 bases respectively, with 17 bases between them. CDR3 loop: CAGQQGRGEKLFF. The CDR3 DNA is TGTGCCGGACAACAGGGACGGGGTGAAAAACTGTTTTTT.

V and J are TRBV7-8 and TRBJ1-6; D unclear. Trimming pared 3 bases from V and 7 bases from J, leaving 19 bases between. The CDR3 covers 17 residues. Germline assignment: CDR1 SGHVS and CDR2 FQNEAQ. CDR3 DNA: TGTGCCAGCAGCTTGGATCAGGACCGACTCCCCAATTCACCCCTCCACTTT. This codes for CASSLDQDRLPNSPLHF.

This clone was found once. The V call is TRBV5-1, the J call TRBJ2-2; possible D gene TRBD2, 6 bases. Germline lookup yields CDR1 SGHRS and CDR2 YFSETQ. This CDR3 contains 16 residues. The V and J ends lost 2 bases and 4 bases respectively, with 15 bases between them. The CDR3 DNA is TGCGCCAGCAGCTTCGGTGGGGCGGGGAGCACCGGGGAGCTGTTTTTT. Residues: CASSFGGAGSTGELFF.

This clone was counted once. The CDR3, as DNA: TGTGCCAGCAGCTTAGTGGGGACAGATACGCAGTATTTT. Its translation: CASSLVGTDTQYF. The chain combines TRBV7-6 with TRBJ2-3; D gene uncertain. From germline, CDR1 is SGHVS and CDR2 FNYEAQ. V was clipped by 1 base and J by 3 bases, with 5 bases between them. This CDR3 region has 13 residues.